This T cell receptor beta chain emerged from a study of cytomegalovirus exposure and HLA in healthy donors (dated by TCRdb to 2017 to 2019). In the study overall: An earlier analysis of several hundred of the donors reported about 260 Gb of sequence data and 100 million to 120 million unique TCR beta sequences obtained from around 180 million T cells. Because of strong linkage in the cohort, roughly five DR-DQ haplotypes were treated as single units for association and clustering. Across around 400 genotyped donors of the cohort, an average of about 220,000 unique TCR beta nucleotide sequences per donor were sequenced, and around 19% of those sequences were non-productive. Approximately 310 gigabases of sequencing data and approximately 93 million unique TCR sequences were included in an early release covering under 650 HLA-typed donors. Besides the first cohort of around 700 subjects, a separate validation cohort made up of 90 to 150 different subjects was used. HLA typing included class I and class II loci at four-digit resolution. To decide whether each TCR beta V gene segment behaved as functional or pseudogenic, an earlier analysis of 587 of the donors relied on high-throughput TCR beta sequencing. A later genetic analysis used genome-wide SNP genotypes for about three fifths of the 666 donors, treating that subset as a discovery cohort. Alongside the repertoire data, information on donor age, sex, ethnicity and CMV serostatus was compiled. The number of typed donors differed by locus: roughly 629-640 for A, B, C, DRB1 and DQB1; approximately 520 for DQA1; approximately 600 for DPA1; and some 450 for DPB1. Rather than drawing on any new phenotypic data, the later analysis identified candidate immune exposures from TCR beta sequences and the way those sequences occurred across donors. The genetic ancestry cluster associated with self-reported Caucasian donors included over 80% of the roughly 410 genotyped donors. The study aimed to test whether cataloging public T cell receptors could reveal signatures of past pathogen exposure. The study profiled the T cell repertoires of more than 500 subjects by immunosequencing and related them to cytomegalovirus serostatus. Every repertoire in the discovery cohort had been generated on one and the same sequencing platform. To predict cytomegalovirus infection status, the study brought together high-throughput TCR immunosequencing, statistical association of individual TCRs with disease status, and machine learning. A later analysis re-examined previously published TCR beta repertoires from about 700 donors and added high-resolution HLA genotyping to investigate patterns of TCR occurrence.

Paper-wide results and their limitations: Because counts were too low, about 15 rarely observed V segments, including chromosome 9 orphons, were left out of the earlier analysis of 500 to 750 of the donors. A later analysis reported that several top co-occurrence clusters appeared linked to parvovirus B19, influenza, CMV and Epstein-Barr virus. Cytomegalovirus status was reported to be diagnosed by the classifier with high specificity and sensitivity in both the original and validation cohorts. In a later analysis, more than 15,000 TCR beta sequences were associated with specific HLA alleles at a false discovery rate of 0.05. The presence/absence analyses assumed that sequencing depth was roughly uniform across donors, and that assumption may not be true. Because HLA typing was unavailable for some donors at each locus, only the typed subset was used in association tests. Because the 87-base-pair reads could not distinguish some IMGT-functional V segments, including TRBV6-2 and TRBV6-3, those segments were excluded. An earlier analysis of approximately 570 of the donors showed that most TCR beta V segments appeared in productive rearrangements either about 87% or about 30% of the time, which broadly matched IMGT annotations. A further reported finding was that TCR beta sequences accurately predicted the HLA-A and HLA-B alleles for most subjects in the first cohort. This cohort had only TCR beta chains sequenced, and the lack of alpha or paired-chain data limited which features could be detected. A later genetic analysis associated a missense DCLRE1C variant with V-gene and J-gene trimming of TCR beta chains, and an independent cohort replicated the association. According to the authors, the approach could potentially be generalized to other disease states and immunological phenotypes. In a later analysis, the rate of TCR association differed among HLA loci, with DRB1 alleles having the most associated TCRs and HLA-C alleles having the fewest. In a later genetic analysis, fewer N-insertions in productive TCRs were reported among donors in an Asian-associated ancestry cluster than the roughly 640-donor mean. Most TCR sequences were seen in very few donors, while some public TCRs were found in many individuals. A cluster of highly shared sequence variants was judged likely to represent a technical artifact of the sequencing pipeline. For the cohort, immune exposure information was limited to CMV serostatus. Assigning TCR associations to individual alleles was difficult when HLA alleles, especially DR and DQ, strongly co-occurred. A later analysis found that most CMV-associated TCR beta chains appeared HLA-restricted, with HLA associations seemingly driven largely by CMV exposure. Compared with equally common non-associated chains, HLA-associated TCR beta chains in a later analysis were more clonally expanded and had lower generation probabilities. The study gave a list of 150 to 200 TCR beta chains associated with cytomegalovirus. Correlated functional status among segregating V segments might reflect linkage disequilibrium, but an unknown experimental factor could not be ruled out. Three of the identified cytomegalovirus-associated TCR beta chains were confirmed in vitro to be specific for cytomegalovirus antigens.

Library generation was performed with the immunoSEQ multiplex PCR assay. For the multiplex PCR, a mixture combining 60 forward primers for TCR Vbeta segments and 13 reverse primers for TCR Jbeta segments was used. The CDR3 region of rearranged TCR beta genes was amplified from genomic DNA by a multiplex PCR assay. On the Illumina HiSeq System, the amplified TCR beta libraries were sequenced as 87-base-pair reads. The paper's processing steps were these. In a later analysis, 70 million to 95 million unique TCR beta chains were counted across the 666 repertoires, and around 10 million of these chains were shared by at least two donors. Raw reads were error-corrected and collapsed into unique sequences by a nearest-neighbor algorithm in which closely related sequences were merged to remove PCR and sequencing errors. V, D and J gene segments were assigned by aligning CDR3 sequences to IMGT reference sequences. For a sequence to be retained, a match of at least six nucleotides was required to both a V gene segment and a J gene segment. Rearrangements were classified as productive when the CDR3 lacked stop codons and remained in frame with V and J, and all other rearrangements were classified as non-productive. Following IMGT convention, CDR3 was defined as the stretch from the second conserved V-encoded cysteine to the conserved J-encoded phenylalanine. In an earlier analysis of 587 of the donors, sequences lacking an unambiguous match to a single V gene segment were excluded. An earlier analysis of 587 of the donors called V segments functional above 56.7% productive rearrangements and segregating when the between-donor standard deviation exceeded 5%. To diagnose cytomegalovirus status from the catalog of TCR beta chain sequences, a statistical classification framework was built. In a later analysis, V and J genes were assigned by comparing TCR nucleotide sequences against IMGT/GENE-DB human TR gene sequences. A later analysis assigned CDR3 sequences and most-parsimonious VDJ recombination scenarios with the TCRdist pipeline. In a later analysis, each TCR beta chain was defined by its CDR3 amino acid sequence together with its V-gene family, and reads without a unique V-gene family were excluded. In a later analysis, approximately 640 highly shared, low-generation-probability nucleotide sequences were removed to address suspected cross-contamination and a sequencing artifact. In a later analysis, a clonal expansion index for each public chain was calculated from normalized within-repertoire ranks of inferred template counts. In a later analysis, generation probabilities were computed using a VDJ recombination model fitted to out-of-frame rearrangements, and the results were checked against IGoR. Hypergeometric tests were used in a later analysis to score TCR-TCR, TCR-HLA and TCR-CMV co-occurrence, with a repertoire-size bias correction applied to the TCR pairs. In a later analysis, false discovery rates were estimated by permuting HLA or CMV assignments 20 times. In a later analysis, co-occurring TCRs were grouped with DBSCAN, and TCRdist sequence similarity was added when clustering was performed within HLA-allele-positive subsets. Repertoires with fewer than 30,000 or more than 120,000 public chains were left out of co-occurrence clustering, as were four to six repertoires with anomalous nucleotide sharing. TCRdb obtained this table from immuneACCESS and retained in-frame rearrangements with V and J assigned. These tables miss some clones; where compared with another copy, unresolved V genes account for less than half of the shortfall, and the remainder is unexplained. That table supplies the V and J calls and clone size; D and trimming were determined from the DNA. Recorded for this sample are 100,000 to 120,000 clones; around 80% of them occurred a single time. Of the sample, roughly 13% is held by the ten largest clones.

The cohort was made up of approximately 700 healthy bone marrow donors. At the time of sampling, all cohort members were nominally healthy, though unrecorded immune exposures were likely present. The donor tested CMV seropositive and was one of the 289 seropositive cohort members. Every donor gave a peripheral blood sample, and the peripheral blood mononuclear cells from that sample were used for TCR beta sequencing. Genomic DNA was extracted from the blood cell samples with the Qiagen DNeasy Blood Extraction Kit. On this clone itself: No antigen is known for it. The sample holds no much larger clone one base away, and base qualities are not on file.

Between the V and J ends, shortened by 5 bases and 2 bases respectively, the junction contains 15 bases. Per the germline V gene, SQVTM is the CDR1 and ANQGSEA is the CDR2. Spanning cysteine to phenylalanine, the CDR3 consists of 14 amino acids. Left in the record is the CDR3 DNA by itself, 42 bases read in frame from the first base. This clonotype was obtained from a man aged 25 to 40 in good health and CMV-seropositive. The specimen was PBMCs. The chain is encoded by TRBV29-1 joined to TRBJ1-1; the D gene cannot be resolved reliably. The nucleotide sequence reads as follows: TGCAGCGTTCTCTTGCGGGCAATCAACACTGAAGCTTTCTTT. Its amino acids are CSVLLRAINTEAFF.